Listed below are T cell receptor beta chains from one sample, sequenced in a study of post-analysis software for immune sequencing data. MiXCR, run by TCRdb on the PCR reads, gives a single entry per CDR3 protein. The table shows hundreds of thousands of distinct CDR3 sequences, with just under 30% occurring only once. Sequencing was carried out using blood. The receptors stem from a girl between 5 and 17 years old with multiple sclerosis. Both conserved end residues are part of each CDR3. The D gene is left open where the match is weak. The listing skips clone size in some rows; elsewhere it reads once, few, many or a size class.

V gene	D gene	J gene	clone size	CDR3 protein	CDR3 DNA
TRBV5-1	NA	TRBJ2-5	NA	CASSRGTRETQYF	TGCGCCAGCAGCCGTGGGACAAGGGAGACCCAGTACTTC
TRBV6-1	TRBD1	TRBJ2-3	NA	CASSEAVRGPADTQYF	TGTGCCAGCAGTGAAGCGGTCAGGGGGCCGGCAGATACGCAGTATTTT
TRBV2	TRBD2	TRBJ2-3	few	CASSGRLAGVGDTQYF	TGTGCCAGCAGTGGTCGGTTAGCGGGAGTGGGAGATACGCAGTATTTT
TRBV29-1	TRBD2	TRBJ2-7	few	CSVAGSGRAYEQYF	TGCAGCGTTGCGGGTAGCGGGAGGGCCTACGAGCAGTACTTC
TRBV28	TRBD2	TRBJ2-3	NA	CASRNKRGRVAGTDTQYF	TGTGCCAGCAGGAACAAGAGGGGGAGGGTAGCGGGGACAGATACGCAGTATTTT
TRBV6-2/TRBV6-3	NA	TRBJ2-7	few	CASSTRTLYEQYF	TGTGCCAGCAGTACGCGGACACTCTACGAGCAGTACTTC
TRBV12-3/TRBV12-4	TRBD1	TRBJ2-3	NA	CASRRDRATADTQYF	TGTGCCAGCAGGCGGGACAGGGCCACCGCAGATACGCAGTATTTT
TRBV6-6	NA	TRBJ1-2	NA	CASSYEGQSYGYTF	TGTGCCAGCAGTTACGAGGGGCAAAGCTATGGCTACACCTTC
TRBV4-1	NA	TRBJ1-1	few	CASSHQGRTTEAFF	TGCGCCAGCAGCCACCAGGGAAGGACCACTGAAGCTTTCTTT
TRBV7-9	NA	TRBJ2-5	few	CASLNPGLQETQYF	TGTGCCAGCTTAAACCCAGGGTTACAAGAGACCCAGTACTTC
TRBV12-3/TRBV12-4	TRBD1	TRBJ2-7	few	CASRPGQVIYEQYF	TGTGCCAGCAGGCCTGGACAGGTGATCTACGAGCAGTACTTC
TRBV9	TRBD1	TRBJ1-2	NA	CASSSGGTGGYYGYTF	TGTGCCAGCAGCTCGGGCGGGACAGGGGGATACTATGGCTACACCTTC
TRBV9	NA	TRBJ1-2	few	CASGGQASGYTF	TGTGCCAGCGGAGGCCAGGCCTCTGGCTACACCTTC
TRBV3-1	NA	TRBJ1-1	few	CASSPSQGVEAFF	TGTGCCAGCAGCCCCTCCCAGGGAGTGGAAGCTTTCTTT
TRBV7-9	NA	TRBJ2-5	few	CASSFSLLAQETQYF	TGTGCCAGCAGCTTTAGCCTGCTAGCCCAAGAGACCCAGTACTTC
TRBV3-1	NA	TRBJ1-1	few	CASSPHPAGSGTEAFF	TGTGCCAGCAGCCCGCATCCGGCAGGGTCGGGCACTGAAGCTTTCTTT
TRBV19	NA	TRBJ1-5	NA	CASGFFQHF	TGTGCCAGTGGTTTTTTCCAGCATTTT
TRBV2	NA	TRBJ2-4	NA	CASKPGLGINIQYF	TGTGCCAGCAAACCAGGCTTGGGTATAAACATTCAGTACTTC
TRBV5-1	NA	TRBJ2-1	NA	CASSAPTGPNEQFF	TGCGCCAGCAGCGCCCCCACGGGGCCCAATGAGCAGTTCTTC
TRBV7-9	NA	TRBJ2-7	few	CASSLVGGPTYEQYF	TGTGCCAGCAGCTTAGTCGGCGGACCCACCTACGAGCAGTACTTC
TRBV6-6	NA	TRBJ1-1	NA	CASTRYRDLEAFF	TGTGCCAGTACGAGGTACAGGGATCTTGAAGCTTTCTTT
TRBV7-2	TRBD1	TRBJ1-2	many	CASSTRQGTGGYTF	TGTGCCAGCAGCACCCGACAGGGCACGGGCGGCTACACCTTC
TRBV20-1	NA	TRBJ1-2	few	CSAQAGHGYGYTF	TGCAGTGCGCAAGCGGGGCATGGCTATGGCTACACCTTC
TRBV29-1	NA	TRBJ1-1	NA	CSVAQSRDGGVAFF	TGCAGCGTTGCCCAATCGCGGGATGGTGGGGTGGCTTTCTTT
TRBV2	NA	TRBJ2-1	NA	CASRGPTPYNEQFF	TGTGCCAGCAGAGGCCCGACCCCTTACAATGAGCAGTTCTTC
TRBV5-1	NA	TRBJ2-3	NA	CASSLTPGSTDTQYF	TGCGCCAGCAGCTTGACCCCGGGGAGCACAGATACGCAGTATTTT
TRBV12-3/TRBV12-4	TRBD2	TRBJ2-3	NA	CVSSFSSGGGGDTQYF	TGTGTCAGCAGTTTCTCTTCGGGAGGTGGGGGAGATACGCAGTATTTT
TRBV4-1	TRBD1	TRBJ1-2	NA	CASSQRGQGAGGYTF	TGCGCCAGCAGCCAGAGGGGACAGGGGGCTGGTGGCTACACCTTC
TRBV6-5	NA	TRBJ2-7	NA	CASSLGSGGARSYEQYF	TGTGCCAGCAGTTTGGGAAGTGGGGGGGCGCGATCCTACGAGCAGTACTTC
TRBV12-3/TRBV12-4	NA	TRBJ2-3	few	CASSFPEAGSTDTQYF	TGTGCCAGCAGTTTCCCAGAGGCGGGGAGCACAGATACGCAGTATTTT
TRBV12-3/TRBV12-4	TRBD2	TRBJ2-1	NA	CASSPRGPAGENQFF	TGTGCCAGCAGTCCCCGGGGACCAGCGGGAGAAAACCAGTTCTTC
TRBV25-1	NA	TRBJ1-1	NA	CASSQASQRGAFF	TGTGCCAGCAGTCAAGCATCTCAACGGGGAGCTTTCTTT
TRBV14	TRBD1	TRBJ2-4	NA	CASSRLGQGIAKNIQYF	TGTGCCAGCAGCCGATTAGGACAGGGGATCGCCAAAAACATTCAGTACTTC
TRBV6-5	TRBD1	TRBJ2-5	few	CASSYGTGEQETQYF	TGTGCCAGCAGTTACGGCACAGGGGAGCAAGAGACCCAGTACTTC
TRBV28	NA	TRBJ2-1	few	CASSPPVGREQFF	TGTGCCAGCAGCCCGCCGGTTGGCAGGGAGCAGTTCTTC
TRBV15	TRBD1	TRBJ1-2	few	CATSTGYGTGRNGYTF	TGTGCCACCAGCACAGGGTACGGGACAGGGAGAAATGGCTACACCTTC
TRBV20-1	NA	TRBJ2-7	many	CSARDSFSNEQYF	TGCAGTGCTAGAGATAGTTTCTCCAACGAGCAGTACTTC
TRBV19	TRBD1	TRBJ1-5	NA	CASSDGQGGNQPQHF	TGCGCCAGTAGCGACGGACAGGGAGGTAATCAGCCCCAGCATTTT
TRBV6-1	NA	TRBJ2-3	NA	CASSQLSGGERFGTDTQYF	TGTGCCAGCTCACAGTTGTCTGGGGGCGAACGGTTCGGCACAGATACGCAGTATTTT
TRBV19	NA	TRBJ1-1	NA	CASSTQRRTEAFF	TGTGCCAGTAGTACGCAGAGAAGGACTGAAGCTTTCTTT
TRBV20-1	TRBD2	TRBJ2-3	NA	CSARVSGDTDTQYF	TGCAGTGCTAGGGTTAGCGGGGACACAGATACGCAGTATTTT